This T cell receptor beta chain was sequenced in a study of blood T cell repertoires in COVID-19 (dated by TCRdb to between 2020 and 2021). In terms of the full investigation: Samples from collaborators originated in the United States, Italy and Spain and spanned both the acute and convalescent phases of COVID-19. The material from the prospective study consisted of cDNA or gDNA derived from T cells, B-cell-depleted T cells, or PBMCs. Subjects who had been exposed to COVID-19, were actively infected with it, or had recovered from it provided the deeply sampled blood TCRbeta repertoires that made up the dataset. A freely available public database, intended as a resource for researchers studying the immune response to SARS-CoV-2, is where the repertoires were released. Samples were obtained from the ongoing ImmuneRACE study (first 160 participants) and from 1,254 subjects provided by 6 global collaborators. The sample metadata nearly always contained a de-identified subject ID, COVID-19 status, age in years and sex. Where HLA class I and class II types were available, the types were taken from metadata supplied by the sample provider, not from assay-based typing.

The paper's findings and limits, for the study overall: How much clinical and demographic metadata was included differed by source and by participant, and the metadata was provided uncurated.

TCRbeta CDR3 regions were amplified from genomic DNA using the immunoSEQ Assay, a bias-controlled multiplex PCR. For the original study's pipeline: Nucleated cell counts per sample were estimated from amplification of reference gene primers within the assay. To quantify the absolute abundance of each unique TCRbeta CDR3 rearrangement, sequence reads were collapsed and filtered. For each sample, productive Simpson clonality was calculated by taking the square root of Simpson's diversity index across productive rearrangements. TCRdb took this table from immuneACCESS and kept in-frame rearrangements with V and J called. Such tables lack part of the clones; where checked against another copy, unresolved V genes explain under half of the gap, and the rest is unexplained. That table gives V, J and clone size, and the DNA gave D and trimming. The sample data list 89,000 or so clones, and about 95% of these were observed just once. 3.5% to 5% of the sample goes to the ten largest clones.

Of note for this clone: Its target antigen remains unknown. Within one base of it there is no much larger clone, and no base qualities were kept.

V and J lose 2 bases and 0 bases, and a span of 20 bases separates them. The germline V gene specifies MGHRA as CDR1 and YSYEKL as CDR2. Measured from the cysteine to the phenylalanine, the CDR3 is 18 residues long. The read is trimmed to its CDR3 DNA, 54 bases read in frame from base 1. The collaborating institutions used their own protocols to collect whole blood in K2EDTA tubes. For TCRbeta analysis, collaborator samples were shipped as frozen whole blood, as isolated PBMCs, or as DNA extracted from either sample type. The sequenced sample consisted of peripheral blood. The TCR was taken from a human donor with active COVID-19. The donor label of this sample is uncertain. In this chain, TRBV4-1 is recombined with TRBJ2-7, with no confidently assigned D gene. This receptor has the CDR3 CASSQMSLITQSSYEQYF. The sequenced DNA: TGCGCCAGCAGCCAAATGTCCCTGATCACACAGTCCTCCTACGAGCAGTACTTC.